Each of the 9 T cell receptor beta chains below was sequenced from the same sample in a study of blood T cell repertoires in COVID-19. Clones were read by immunoSEQ multiplex PCR, and TCRdb kept only the in-frame ones, dropping some. The table records approximately 130,000 clones, 88% of them present only once. The source material was peripheral blood. The receptors originated from a human donor in a cohort sampled during active COVID-19.

The chain recombines TRBV7-6 with TRBJ1-5; TRBD1 aligns across 10 bases. This CDR3 has 15 amino acids. The junction had 3 bases not matched to a gene; V was cut back by 5 bases and J by 2 bases. CDR1 and CDR2 from the germline V gene are SGHVS and FNYEAQ. CDR3 sequence (DNA): TGTGCCAGCAGCCCTGGGACAGGGGGCAATCAGCCCCAGCATTTT. The encoded protein is CASSPGTGGNQPQHF.

The rearrangement links TRBV5-4 to TRBJ2-3, with 8 nucleotides matching TRBD2. The V gene's germline CDR1 is SGHNT and CDR2 YYREEE (reference sequence). The CDR3 is 15 residues long. Trimming removed 4 bases from V and 3 bases from J; junction bases left unmatched: 7. CDR3 sequence (DNA): TGTGCCAGCAGCCTTAGCGGGGTACGGACAGATACGCAGTATTTT. Protein sequence: CASSLSGVRTDTQYF.

The chain is built from TRBV2 and TRBJ1-6, with D possibly being TRBD1 (6 bases). CDR1 and CDR2 from the germline V gene are SNHLY and FYNNEI. V lost 7 bases to trimming and J lost 8 bases, with 15 bases between them. This CDR3 region has 14 residues. CDR3 nucleotide sequence: TGTGCCAGCACTACCGGGACACTTGATTCACCCCTCCACTTT. Protein sequence: CASTTGTLDSPLHF.

This sequence joins TRBV7-6 and TRBJ2-7; a possible D gene is TRBD1 (6 bases). The CDR3 sequence is 16 residues long. Germline V gene lookup returns CDR1 SGHVS and CDR2 FNYEAQ. The ends were cut back, 4 bases at V and 4 bases at J, with 20 bases in the middle. CDR3 in DNA: TGTGCCAGCAGCTCTAGCCTGGACAGCTCTTTTTACGAGCAGTACTTC. As protein: CASSSSLDSSFYEQYF.

J is TRBJ2-1 and V is TRBV6-2 or TRBV6-3; TRBD1 agrees at 8 bases. V dropped 4 bases and J dropped 2; count of bases not matched to a gene: 4. This CDR3 contains 15 residues. CDR1 is MNHEY, CDR2 SVGEGT, per germline. In DNA, the CDR3 is TGTGCCAGCAGTTTTGGCAGGGGGCCCTACAATGAGCAGTTCTTC. It translates to CASSFGRGPYNEQFF.

The chain links TRBV5-6 to TRBJ2-2; perhaps TRBD2 as D (6 bases). Trimming cost V 4 bases and J 3 bases, with 16 bases left between them. Looked up from germline, CDR1 is SGHDT and CDR2 is YYEEEE. CDR3 size: 16 residues. CDR3 sequence reads: CASSGRDSFYTGELFF. DNA for the CDR3: TGTGCCAGCAGCGGCCGGGACTCGTTCTACACCGGGGAGCTGTTTTTT. Full variable domain (rest looked up from reference TRBV5-6 and TRBJ2-2): DAGVTQSPTHLIKTRGQQVTLRCSPKSGHDTVSWYQQALGQGPQFIFQYYEEEERQRGNFPDRFSGHQFPNYSSELNVNALLLGDSALYLCASSGRDSFYTGELFFGEGSRLTVL.

The DNA of the CDR3 is TGTGCCAGTAGTGACCCCGGGGGGGCCAAAAACATTCAGTACTTC. Amino acid sequence: CASSDPGGAKNIQYF. The chain links TRBV19 to TRBJ2-4; 7 positions agree with TRBD2. The CDR3 contains 15 residues. Germline V lookup: CDR1 LNHDA, CDR2 SQIVND (reference sequence). V lost 5 bases to trimming and J lost 1 base; unmatched junction nucleotides: 5.

The chain is built from TRBV9 and TRBJ2-6; a possible D gene is TRBD1 (6 bases). CDR3 length: 16 amino acids. Germline V gene lookup returns CDR1 SGDLS and CDR2 YYNGEE. Between the trimmed V and J ends, which lost 7 bases and 4 bases, there was a span of 18 bases. The DNA of the CDR3 is TGTGCCAGCTCGCCTACTACAGGGTCAGGGGCCAACGTCCTGACTTTC. Translating it yields CASSPTTGSGANVLTF.

This chain joins TRBV30 and TRBJ2-5, with 12 nucleotides matching TRBD2. Germline-derived CDR1 and CDR2 are GTSNPN and SVGIG (reference sequence). The ends lost 3 bases at V and 0 bases at J; junction bases unmatched: 5. CDR3 length: 16 amino acids. The CDR3 reads CAWRGLAGDYQETQYF. The DNA of the CDR3 is TGTGCCTGGAGGGGACTAGCGGGCGACTACCAAGAGACCCAGTACTTC.